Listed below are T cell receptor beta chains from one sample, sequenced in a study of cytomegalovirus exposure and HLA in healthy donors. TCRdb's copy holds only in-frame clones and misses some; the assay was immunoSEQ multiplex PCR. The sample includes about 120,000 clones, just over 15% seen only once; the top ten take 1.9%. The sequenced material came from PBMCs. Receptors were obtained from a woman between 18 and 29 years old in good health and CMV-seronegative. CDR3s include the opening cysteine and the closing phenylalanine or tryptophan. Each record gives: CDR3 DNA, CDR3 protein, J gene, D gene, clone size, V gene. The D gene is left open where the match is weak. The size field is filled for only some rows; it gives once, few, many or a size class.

CDR3 DNA: TGTGCCAGCAGCCAACCTTGGAAAGGGGACTATGGCTACACCTTC; CDR3 protein: CASSQPWKGDYGYTF; J gene: TRBJ1-2; D gene: NA; clone size: NA; V gene: TRBV4-2
CDR3 DNA: TGTGCCAGCAGCCCCCCTGGAGCTAGCGGGGTCTCAGATACGCAGTATTTT; CDR3 protein: CASSPPGASGVSDTQYF; J gene: TRBJ2-3; D gene: TRBD2; clone size: few; V gene: TRBV9
CDR3 DNA: TGTGCCAGCAGCTTAGGGCCTCTACGGGGTAGCACTGAAGCTTTCTTT; CDR3 protein: CASSLGPLRGSTEAFF; J gene: TRBJ1-1; D gene: NA; clone size: NA; V gene: TRBV7-9
CDR3 DNA: TGTGCCATCCGGGTCGGGGTCTACGAGCAGTACTTC; CDR3 protein: CAIRVGVYEQYF; J gene: TRBJ2-7; D gene: NA; clone size: NA; V gene: TRBV2
CDR3 DNA: TGCGCCAGCAGTGAGAGGACAGGGGGTTACAATGAGCAGTTCTTC; CDR3 protein: CASSERTGGYNEQFF; J gene: TRBJ2-1; D gene: TRBD1; clone size: few; V gene: TRBV10-1
CDR3 DNA: TGTGCCAGCAGCCCTCAGGGAAACACCATATATTTT; CDR3 protein: CASSPQGNTIYF; J gene: TRBJ1-3; D gene: NA; clone size: NA; V gene: TRBV7-2
CDR3 DNA: TGCGCCAGCAGCTGGGGTACTAGCGGGGGGGTTCAGGAGACCCAGTACTTC; CDR3 protein: CASSWGTSGGVQETQYF; J gene: TRBJ2-5; D gene: TRBD2; clone size: NA; V gene: TRBV5-1
CDR3 DNA: TGTGCCAGCAGCCGTGACAGGGTAGGCGGCTACACCTTC; CDR3 protein: CASSRDRVGGYTF; J gene: TRBJ1-2; D gene: TRBD1; clone size: NA; V gene: TRBV27
CDR3 DNA: TGTGCCATCAGTTTCTTCGTAGGAAACACCATATATTTT; CDR3 protein: CAISFFVGNTIYF; J gene: TRBJ1-3; D gene: NA; clone size: few; V gene: TRBV10-3
CDR3 DNA: TGTGCCAGCAGCTTAGGAGGGTTTGCTAATGAAAAACTGTTTTTT; CDR3 protein: CASSLGGFANEKLFF; J gene: TRBJ1-4; D gene: NA; clone size: NA; V gene: TRBV7-9
CDR3 DNA: TGTGCCAGCAGTAGGGTGACAGGATACGGCTACACCTTC; CDR3 protein: CASSRVTGYGYTF; J gene: TRBJ1-2; D gene: NA; clone size: few; V gene: TRBV28
CDR3 DNA: TGTGCCAGCAGTTTAAGGCGGGGCAATCAGCCCCAGCATTTT; CDR3 protein: CASSLRRGNQPQHF; J gene: TRBJ1-5; D gene: NA; clone size: few; V gene: TRBV27
CDR3 DNA: TGTGCCAGCAGTGACCCCGGACAGGGGTATAATTCACCCCTCCACTTT; CDR3 protein: CASSDPGQGYNSPLHF; J gene: TRBJ1-6; D gene: TRBD1; clone size: few; V gene: TRBV6-1
CDR3 DNA: TGTGCCAGCAGCGAGGGCCTCTCCCCCTACGAGCAGTACTTC; CDR3 protein: CASSEGLSPYEQYF; J gene: TRBJ2-7; D gene: NA; clone size: few; V gene: TRBV7-2
CDR3 DNA: TGTGCCAGCAGATACGACAGGGGGCCGTACTATGGCTACACCTTC; CDR3 protein: CASRYDRGPYYGYTF; J gene: TRBJ1-2; D gene: TRBD1; clone size: NA; V gene: TRBV28
CDR3 DNA: TGCGCCAGCAGCGGGACAGGGGGCTTCACTGAAGCTTTCTTT; CDR3 protein: CASSGTGGFTEAFF; J gene: TRBJ1-1; D gene: TRBD1; clone size: NA; V gene: TRBV5-1
CDR3 DNA: TGTGCCAGCAGCTTAGCCTACAGACAAGACTCTCTGGGGCCCGGGGAGCTGTTTTTT; CDR3 protein: CASSLAYRQDSLGPGELFF; J gene: TRBJ2-2; D gene: NA; clone size: NA; V gene: TRBV7-9
CDR3 DNA: TGTGCCAGTAGCCATGGGACAGGGGGGCGAGATAGCAATCAGCCCCAGCATTTT; CDR3 protein: CASSHGTGGRDSNQPQHF; J gene: TRBJ1-5; D gene: TRBD1; clone size: NA; V gene: TRBV19
CDR3 DNA: TGCAGCGTTCCCGGGACAGGGGTGACTAGGGCCTACGAGCAGTACTTC; CDR3 protein: CSVPGTGVTRAYEQYF; J gene: TRBJ2-7; D gene: TRBD1; clone size: NA; V gene: TRBV29-1
CDR3 DNA: TGTGCCAGCAAACCCACGGGGTCCACTGAAAAACTGTTTTTT; CDR3 protein: CASKPTGSTEKLFF; J gene: TRBJ1-4; D gene: NA; clone size: NA; V gene: TRBV7-2
CDR3 DNA: TGCAGCGTTCAAAATACAGGGTACTATGGCTACACCTTC; CDR3 protein: CSVQNTGYYGYTF; J gene: TRBJ1-2; D gene: NA; clone size: few; V gene: TRBV29-1
CDR3 DNA: TGTGCCAGCAGCGTGGGACAGGGAAAGAGGACTAATGAAAAACTGTTTTTT; CDR3 protein: CASSVGQGKRTNEKLFF; J gene: TRBJ1-4; D gene: TRBD1; clone size: NA; V gene: TRBV5-4
CDR3 DNA: TGCGCCAGCAGCCGTGAACAGGGAAACCGGGAGGTTACAGATACGCAGTATTTT; CDR3 protein: CASSREQGNREVTDTQYF; J gene: TRBJ2-3; D gene: NA; clone size: NA; V gene: TRBV4-1
CDR3 DNA: TGTGCCAGCAGCTCCGTTGAGGGCCAAAAGAAGACCCAGTACTTC; CDR3 protein: CASSSVEGQKKTQYF; J gene: TRBJ2-5; D gene: NA; clone size: NA; V gene: TRBV7-9
CDR3 DNA: TGTGCCCAAGGAGGGGGCGGGGACTACGAGCAGTACTTC; CDR3 protein: CAQGGGGDYEQYF; J gene: TRBJ2-7; D gene: NA; clone size: NA; V gene: TRBV2
CDR3 DNA: TGTGCCAGCAGCTGGGGACAGGGGGCGGCTGGAAACACCATATATTTT; CDR3 protein: CASSWGQGAAGNTIYF; J gene: TRBJ1-3; D gene: TRBD1; clone size: NA; V gene: TRBV7-6
CDR3 DNA: TGTGCCAGCAGTTACTCGGCGGGGACTGAAGCTTTCTTT; CDR3 protein: CASSYSAGTEAFF; J gene: TRBJ1-1; D gene: NA; clone size: NA; V gene: TRBV6-6
CDR3 DNA: TGTGCCAGCAGCCCTACTAGCGGGAGGGCCGGCTACGAGCAGTACTTC; CDR3 protein: CASSPTSGRAGYEQYF; J gene: TRBJ2-7; D gene: TRBD2; clone size: few; V gene: TRBV11-2
CDR3 DNA: TGCGCCAGTAAACAGGGGATAAACACTGAAGCTTTCTTT; CDR3 protein: CASKQGINTEAFF; J gene: TRBJ1-1; D gene: TRBD1; clone size: few; V gene: TRBV10-1
CDR3 DNA: TGTGCCATCAGGGACCTACCGGGACAGGGCTACGAGCAGTACTTC; CDR3 protein: CAIRDLPGQGYEQYF; J gene: TRBJ2-7; D gene: TRBD1; clone size: NA; V gene: TRBV10-3
CDR3 DNA: TGTGCCAGCAGCTCCCTAGACAGGGGAGGAGAGACCCAGTACTTC; CDR3 protein: CASSSLDRGGETQYF; J gene: TRBJ2-5; D gene: TRBD1; clone size: NA; V gene: TRBV13
CDR3 DNA: TGTGCCAGCAGTCCTCGTACAGATACGCAGTATTTT; CDR3 protein: CASSPRTDTQYF; J gene: TRBJ2-3; D gene: NA; clone size: few; V gene: TRBV28
CDR3 DNA: TGTGCCAGCGGTGGGGGGGGAGGTTTTAACTATGGCTACACCTTC; CDR3 protein: CASGGGGGFNYGYTF; J gene: TRBJ1-2; D gene: NA; clone size: NA; V gene: TRBV9
CDR3 DNA: TGTGCCAGCAGTAGTACCGGGACAGAGAACACTGAAGCTTTCTTT; CDR3 protein: CASSSTGTENTEAFF; J gene: TRBJ1-1; D gene: TRBD1; clone size: few; V gene: TRBV13
CDR3 DNA: TGTGCCAGCAGCCACACCGTGGGAGGCACCGGGGAGCTGTTTTTT; CDR3 protein: CASSHTVGGTGELFF; J gene: TRBJ2-2; D gene: NA; clone size: few; V gene: TRBV7-8
CDR3 DNA: TGTGCCAGCAGGGGGAGCGGGTGGAGCTCCTACAATGAGCAGTTCTTC; CDR3 protein: CASRGSGWSSYNEQFF; J gene: TRBJ2-1; D gene: NA; clone size: NA; V gene: TRBV28
CDR3 DNA: TGTGCCAGCAACCGGGCAGGGCACGAAAAACTGTTTTTT; CDR3 protein: CASNRAGHEKLFF; J gene: TRBJ1-4; D gene: NA; clone size: few; V gene: TRBV28
CDR3 DNA: TGTGCCAGCAGTTTCCAAGACAGGACCCAAGAGACCCAGTACTTC; CDR3 protein: CASSFQDRTQETQYF; J gene: TRBJ2-5; D gene: NA; clone size: NA; V gene: TRBV28
CDR3 DNA: TGTGCCAGTAACCGGGACTCGAGCTCTGGGGCCAACGTCCTGACTTTC; CDR3 protein: CASNRDSSSGANVLTF; J gene: TRBJ2-6; D gene: NA; clone size: NA; V gene: TRBV19
CDR3 DNA: TGTGCCTGGAGTGACCAGGTGACTAACTATGGCTACACCTTC; CDR3 protein: CAWSDQVTNYGYTF; J gene: TRBJ1-2; D gene: NA; clone size: few; V gene: TRBV30